Listed here are 8 T cell receptor beta chains from one sample, sequenced in a study of blood T cell repertoires in COVID-19. The repertoire was sequenced with immunoSEQ multiplex PCR; TCRdb's copy has only in-frame clones and lacks some. The sample records 390,000 or so clones, roughly nine tenths being singletons. The sequenced material came from PBMCs or T cells enriched from blood (not recorded which). The receptors here all came from a young man who had recovered from COVID-19.

The chain is built from TRBV5-1 and TRBJ2-5; 8 nucleotides match TRBD2. The V and J ends lost 0 bases and 5 bases, in that order; junction bases with no gene match: 6. The CDR3 loop spans 15 amino acids. Germline V gives CDR1 SGHRS, CDR2 YFSETQ. The DNA for the CDR3 is TGCGCCAGCAGCTTGGCAGCGGGGGCGGGGGAGACCCAGTACTTC. It yields the protein CASSLAAGAGETQYF.

The rearrangement links TRBV3-1 (or the pseudogene TRBV3-2) to TRBJ2-1; no clear D. Germline CDR1 LGHDT, CDR2 YNNKEL (reference sequence). The CDR3 runs 13 residues. The V end lost 3 bases, the J end lost 8 bases, and 11 bases lay between the germline ends. CDR3 DNA: TGTGCCAGCAGCCAGTCCGGAAGCGATGAGCAGTTCTTC. Amino acid sequence: CASSQSGSDEQFF.

The V gene is TRBV19, the J gene TRBJ1-1, with TRBD1 identical over 7 bases. Per germline, CDR1 LNHDA and CDR2 SQIVND (reference sequence). The junction had 5 bases not matched to a gene; V was cut back by 6 bases and J by 7 bases. CDR3 length equals 12 residues. In DNA form, the CDR3 reads TGTGCCAGTAGCCTGACAGGGAATGAAGCTTTCTTT. Translated, it gives CASSLTGNEAFF.

The chain combines TRBV6-1 with TRBJ2-4; the D gene is possibly TRBD2 (10 bases). Germline CDR1 reads MNHNS; CDR2 reads SASEGT. This CDR3 region has 19 residues. Trimming stripped 2 bases from V and 0 bases from J, with 20 bases between. The CDR3 reads CASSEKRGGTGLAKNIQYF. CDR3 DNA sequence: TGTGCCAGCAGTGAAAAGCGGGGGGGGACAGGGTTAGCCAAAAACATTCAGTACTTC.

This chain links TRBV2 with TRBJ2-1; 10 bases agree with TRBD2. The CDR3 is 16 amino acids. Germline CDR1 and CDR2: SNHLY and FYNNEI. Unmatched junction bases numbered 4, after V lost 4 bases and J lost 1 base. In DNA form, the CDR3 reads TGTGCCAGCAGTGCACTGGGACTAGCGTCCTACAATGAGCAGTTCTTC. It translates to CASSALGLASYNEQFF.

The chain uses TRBV29-1 and TRBJ2-1, with D perhaps matching TRBD2 (6 bases). The CDR3 covers 18 residues. With 4 bases removed from V and 0 bases from J, the gap between germline ends came to 22 bases. Germline CDR1 SQVTM, CDR2 ANQGSEA. This CDR3 reads CSVGNSGPFASSYNEQFF. The CDR3 coding sequence is TGCAGCGTTGGTAATAGCGGCCCTTTTGCGAGCTCCTACAATGAGCAGTTCTTC.

The chain has TRBV20-1 and TRBJ2-3; TRBD2 matches 9 bases. The ends lost 3 bases at V and 6 bases at J; junction bases unmatched: 19. The CDR3 extends over 18 amino acids. Germline V CDR1 and CDR2: DFQATT, SNEGSKA (reference sequence). The CDR3 protein is CSASRWIRGLAPTDTQYF. Here the CDR3 DNA reads TGCAGTGCTAGTCGCTGGATAAGGGGACTAGCCCCTACCGATACGCAGTATTTT.

The chain links TRBV5-5 to TRBJ2-2; D ambiguous. Germline-derived CDR1 and CDR2 are SGHKS and YYEKEE (reference sequence). Trimming took 2 bases from V and 6 from J, leaving 14 bases between them. This CDR3 comprises 15 residues. The CDR3 loop reads CASSFRVSNPGELFF. DNA for the CDR3: TGTGCCAGCAGCTTTCGGGTATCAAATCCCGGGGAGCTGTTTTTT.